This T cell receptor (beta chain) was documented in a study of STAT5B mutations in CD4+ large granular lymphocyte leukemia. Study outcomes and limitations: TRBV06-family usage was enriched in top patient clones (8/27) versus controls (2/35). Without HLA matching, higher CD4+ than CD8+ T-LGLL clonality could reflect small sample size.

This clone was observed a handful of times. Its antigen is unknown. The assay was run at survey level. The protocol was immunoSEQ multiplex PCR, while the TCRdb copy is restricted to in-frame clones and leaves out a portion. Here the sample spans approximately 30,000 clones, about 69% being singletons. CDR1 is SGHNT and CDR2 is YYREEE in the germline V gene (reference sequence). Trimming cost V 1 base and J 7 bases; bases outside gene matches: 7. The CDR3 covers 15 residues. The sequence derives from a human donor in good health. The sequenced material came from CD4+ T cells from blood buffy coats. The chain couples TRBV5-4 to TRBJ2-1; TRBD2 aligns across 8 bases. The chain's CDR3 is CASSLREGIRNEQFF. CDR3 bases: TGTGCCAGCAGCTTGCGGGAGGGAATAAGGAATGAGCAGTTCTTC.